The present T cell receptor beta chain was sequenced within a study of cytomegalovirus exposure and HLA in healthy donors (dated by TCRdb to the late 2010s). In the study overall: According to an earlier analysis of several hundred of the donors, roughly 180 million T cells yielded approximately 120 million unique TCR beta sequences and around 280 Gb of sequence data. Around 330 gigabases of sequencing data and 70 million to 100 million unique TCR sequences made up an early release that covered several hundred HLA-typed donors. Of the roughly 390 genotyped donors, 81% were placed in the genetic ancestry cluster associated with self-reported Caucasian donors. The aim of the study was to test whether cataloging public T cell receptors could identify signatures of past pathogen exposure. Using immunosequencing, the study profiled T cell repertoires from around 670 subjects and related those repertoires to cytomegalovirus serostatus. A separate validation cohort of about 110 different subjects was used in addition to the roughly 700-subject first cohort. High-throughput TCR immunosequencing, statistical association of individual TCRs with disease status, and machine learning were combined to predict cytomegalovirus infection status. A later analysis re-examined previously published TCR beta repertoires from about 700 donors and added high-resolution HLA genotyping to investigate patterns of TCR occurrence. The later analysis used no new phenotypic data to find candidate immune exposures, relying instead on TCR beta sequences and their occurrence across donors. To decide whether each TCR beta V gene segment behaved as functional or pseudogenic, an earlier analysis of approximately 620 of the donors relied on high-throughput TCR beta sequencing. Donor age, sex, ethnicity and CMV serostatus were compiled alongside the repertoire data. In a later genetic analysis, genome-wide SNP genotypes for about 55% of the roughly 700 donors were used, and that subset was treated as a discovery cohort. All discovery cohort repertoires had been generated on a single sequencing platform. Both class I and class II loci were covered by HLA typing, at four-digit resolution. The number of typed donors differed by locus: about 620-630 for A, B, C, DRB1 and DQB1; approximately 540 for DQA1; 600 to 610 for DPA1; and 400 to 480 for DPB1. Four or five DR-DQ haplotypes were handled as single units for association and clustering because linkage in the cohort was strong. Across some 400 genotyped donors of the cohort, an average of approximately 200,000 unique TCR beta nucleotide sequences per donor were sequenced, and roughly 18% of those sequences were non-productive. The full study reports these points: According to a later analysis, most CMV-associated TCR beta chains appeared to be HLA-restricted, and the HLA associations seemed to be driven largely by CMV exposure. In an earlier analysis of around 600 of the donors, most TCR beta V segments were observed in productive rearrangements about 87% or about 30% of the time, broadly matching IMGT annotations. The study listed over 150 TCR beta chains as associated with cytomegalovirus. Because HLA typing was missing for some donors at each locus, association tests included only the typed subset. In a later analysis, HLA-associated TCR beta chains showed more clonal expansion and lower generation probabilities than non-associated chains that were equally common. According to a later analysis, TCR association rates differed among HLA loci, with DRB1 alleles showing the most associated TCRs and HLA-C alleles showing the fewest. Sequencing depth was assumed to be roughly uniform across donors in the presence/absence analyses, though that assumption may not hold. Immune exposure information for the cohort was limited to CMV serostatus. Only TCR beta chains were sequenced in this cohort, and the absence of alpha or paired-chain data limited detectable features. Three of the identified cytomegalovirus-associated TCR beta chains were confirmed in vitro to be specific for cytomegalovirus antigens. About 17 rarely observed V segments, including chromosome 9 orphons, were excluded from the earlier analysis of several hundred of the donors because counts were too low. In both the original and validation cohorts, the classifier was reported to diagnose cytomegalovirus status with high specificity and sensitivity. Strong co-occurrence of HLA alleles, especially DR and DQ, made assigning TCR associations to individual alleles difficult. Linkage disequilibrium might explain the correlated functional status among segregating V segments, but an unknown experimental factor could not be ruled out. In a later genetic analysis, a missense DCLRE1C variant was associated with V-gene and J-gene trimming of TCR beta chains, and the association was replicated in an independent cohort. According to a later analysis, parvovirus B19, influenza, CMV and Epstein-Barr virus appeared linked to several top co-occurrence clusters. Some IMGT-functional V segments, including TRBV6-2 and TRBV6-3, could not be distinguished by the 87-base-pair reads and were therefore excluded. According to the authors, the approach could potentially be generalized to other disease states and immunological phenotypes. Specific HLA alleles were associated with 18,000 or so TCR beta sequences at a false discovery rate of 0.05 in a later analysis. According to a later genetic analysis, donors in an Asian-associated ancestry cluster had fewer N-insertions in productive TCRs than the approximately 700-donor mean. Most TCR sequences were observed very rarely across donors, whereas some public TCRs were present in many individuals. A group of highly shared sequence variants was considered likely to be a technical artifact of the sequencing pipeline. A further reported finding was that TCR beta sequences accurately predicted the HLA-A and HLA-B alleles for most subjects in the first cohort.

This clone appeared a single time. It has no known antigen specificity. Qualities for individual bases were not recorded, and no much larger clone is one base off. The cohort consisted of 666 healthy bone marrow donors. All cohort members were sampled while nominally healthy, although unrecorded immune exposures were likely present. The donor was CMV seronegative and belonged to the group of 352 seronegative cohort members. A peripheral blood sample was collected from each donor, and TCR beta sequencing was performed on peripheral blood mononuclear cells. The Qiagen DNeasy Blood Extraction Kit was used to extract genomic DNA from the blood cell samples. The library was produced with the immunoSEQ multiplex PCR assay. For the multiplex PCR, a mixture combining 60 forward primers for TCR Vbeta segments and 13 reverse primers for TCR Jbeta segments was used. Amplification of the CDR3 region of rearranged TCR beta genes was performed with a multiplex PCR assay on genomic DNA. The amplified TCR beta libraries were sequenced on the Illumina HiSeq System as 87-base-pair reads. The authors' pipeline ran thus. A later analysis tallied about 77 million unique TCR beta chains across the 666 repertoires, and around 9.9 million of those chains were shared by two or more donors. Raw reads were error-corrected and collapsed into unique sequences by a nearest-neighbor algorithm in which closely related sequences were merged to remove PCR and sequencing errors. CDR3 sequences were aligned to IMGT reference sequences to assign V, D and J gene segments. For a sequence to be retained, a match of at least six nucleotides to both a V gene segment and a J gene segment was required. A rearrangement was called productive if the CDR3 had no stop codons and remained in frame with V and J, and every other rearrangement was called non-productive. Following IMGT convention, CDR3 was defined as the stretch from the second conserved V-encoded cysteine up to the conserved J-encoded phenylalanine. In an earlier analysis of just under 600 of the donors, sequences lacking an unambiguous match to a single V gene segment were excluded. An earlier analysis of 587 of the donors called V segments functional above 56.7% productive rearrangements and segregating when the between-donor standard deviation exceeded 5%. A statistical classification framework was developed to diagnose cytomegalovirus status using the catalog of TCR beta chain sequences. V and J gene assignment, in a later analysis, came from comparing TCR nucleotide sequences with IMGT/GENE-DB human TR gene sequences. In a later analysis, CDR3 sequences and most-parsimonious VDJ recombination scenarios were assigned using the TCRdist pipeline. In a later analysis, each TCR beta chain was defined by its CDR3 amino acid sequence together with its V-gene family, and reads without a unique V-gene family were excluded. A later analysis removed several hundred highly shared, low-generation-probability nucleotide sequences to deal with suspected cross-contamination and a sequencing artifact. In a later analysis, a clonal expansion index for each public chain was calculated from normalized within-repertoire ranks of inferred template counts. Generation probabilities in a later analysis came from a VDJ recombination model fitted to out-of-frame rearrangements, and those results were checked against IGoR. Hypergeometric tests were used in a later analysis to score TCR-TCR, TCR-HLA and TCR-CMV co-occurrence, with a repertoire-size bias correction applied to the TCR pairs. To estimate false discovery rates, a later analysis permuted the HLA or CMV assignments 20 times. A later analysis grouped co-occurring TCRs with DBSCAN, adding TCRdist sequence similarity when clustering within HLA-allele-positive subsets. Repertoires with fewer than 30,000 or more than 120,000 public chains, plus five repertoires with anomalous nucleotide sharing, were excluded from co-occurrence clustering. TCRdb mirrors the immuneACCESS table, restricted to in-frame sequences. Some clones are absent from its copies; in checked studies, under half trace to an unresolved V gene, and the reason for the others is unknown. V, J and clone size are taken as reported in that table, and D and trimming were inferred from the DNA itself. The sample table contains about 150,000 clones; only one count was recorded for approximately 81% of them. 1% of the sample goes to the ten largest clones.

The germline ends are 15 bases apart after V is trimmed by 8 bases and J by 1 base. The germline V gene (reference sequence) yields GTSNPN for CDR1 and SVGIG for CDR2. The CDR3 sequence holds 15 residues, the cysteine and phenylalanine included. The DNA shown is the 45-base CDR3, in frame from base 1. This chain is built from TRBV30 and TRBJ2-6; no D gene can be assigned with confidence. The sequencing sample was made of PBMCs. The clonotype was recovered from a boy between 2 and 10 years old in good health and CMV-seronegative. The sequenced DNA is TGTGCCCAGAGGCTTTTCGTGTCTGGGGCCAACGTCCTGACTTTC. Its product reads: CAQRLFVSGANVLTF.